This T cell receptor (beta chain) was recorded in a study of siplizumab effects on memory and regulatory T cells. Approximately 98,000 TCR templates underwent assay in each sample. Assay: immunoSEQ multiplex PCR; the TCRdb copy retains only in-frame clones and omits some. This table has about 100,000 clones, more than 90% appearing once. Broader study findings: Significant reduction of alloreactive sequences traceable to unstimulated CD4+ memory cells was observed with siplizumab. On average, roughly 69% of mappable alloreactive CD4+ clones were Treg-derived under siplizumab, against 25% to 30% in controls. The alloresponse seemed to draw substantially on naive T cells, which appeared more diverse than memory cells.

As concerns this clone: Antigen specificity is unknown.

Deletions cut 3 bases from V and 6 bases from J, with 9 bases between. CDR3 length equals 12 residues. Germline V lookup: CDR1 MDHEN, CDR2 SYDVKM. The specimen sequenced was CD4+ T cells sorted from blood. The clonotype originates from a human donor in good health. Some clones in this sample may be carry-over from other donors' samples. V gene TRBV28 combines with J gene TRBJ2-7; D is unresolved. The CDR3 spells CASSLISVEQYF. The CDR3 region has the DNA TGTGCCAGCAGTTTGATTTCGGTCGAGCAGTACTTC. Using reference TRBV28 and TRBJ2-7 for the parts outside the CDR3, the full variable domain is DVKVTQSSRYLVKRTGEKVFLECVQDMDHENMFWYRQDPGLGLRLIYFSYDVKMKEKGDIPEGYSVSREKKERFSLILESASTNQTSMYLCASSLISVEQYFGPGTRLTVT.